The sequence of this TCR beta chain was determined in a study of blood T cell repertoires in COVID-19. For the study at large: Acute-phase and convalescent COVID-19 samples originated in the United States, Italy and Spain. T cells, B-cell-depleted T cells, or PBMCs provided the cDNA or gDNA that served as material.

As processed by the authors: Using reference gene primer amplification, nucleated cell counts were estimated. Assay used: immunoSEQ multiplex PCR; TCRdb lists only in-frame clones, some missing. The V and J calls and clone size come from that table; D and trimming were worked out from the DNA. The table includes 98,000 or so clones, about 82% detected once. The CDR3 runs 13 residues. CDR1 and CDR2 (germline): SGHDT, YYEEEE. Between the trimmed V and J ends, which lost 4 bases and 4 bases, there was a span of 11 bases. The chain recombines TRBV5-6 with TRBJ2-5; D may be TRBD1 (6 bases). This clonotype was obtained from a woman aged 55-69 years in a cohort sampled during active or convalescent COVID-19. Material for sequencing was peripheral blood. The CDR3 reads CASSAQGPETQYF. The DNA for the CDR3 is TGTGCCAGCAGCGCACAGGGTCCAGAGACCCAGTACTTC. Supplemented by reference TRBV5-6 and TRBJ2-5, the full variable domain reads DAGVTQSPTHLIKTRGQQVTLRCSPKSGHDTVSWYQQALGQGPQFIFQYYEEEERQRGNFPDRFSGHQFPNYSSELNVNALLLGDSALYLCASSAQGPETQYFGPGTRLLVL.